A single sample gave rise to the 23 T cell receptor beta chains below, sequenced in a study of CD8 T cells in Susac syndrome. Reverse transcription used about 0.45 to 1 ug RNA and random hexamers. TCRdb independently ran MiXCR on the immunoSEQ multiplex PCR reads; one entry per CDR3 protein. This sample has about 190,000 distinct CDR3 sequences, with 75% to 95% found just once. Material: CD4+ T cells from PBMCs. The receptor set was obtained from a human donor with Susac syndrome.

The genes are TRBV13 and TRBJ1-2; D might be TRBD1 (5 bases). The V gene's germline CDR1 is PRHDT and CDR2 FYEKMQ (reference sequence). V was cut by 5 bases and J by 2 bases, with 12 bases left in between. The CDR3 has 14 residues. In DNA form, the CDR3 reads TGTGCCAGCAGCGCGGGGACGTCAAACTATGGCTACACCTTC. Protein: CASSAGTSNYGYTF.

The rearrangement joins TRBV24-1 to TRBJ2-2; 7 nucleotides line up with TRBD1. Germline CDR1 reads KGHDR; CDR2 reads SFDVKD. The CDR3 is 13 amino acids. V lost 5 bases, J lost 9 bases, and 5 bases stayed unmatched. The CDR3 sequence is CATSGTGSRELFF. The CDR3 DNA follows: TGTGCCACCAGTGGGACAGGAAGCCGGGAGCTGTTTTTT.

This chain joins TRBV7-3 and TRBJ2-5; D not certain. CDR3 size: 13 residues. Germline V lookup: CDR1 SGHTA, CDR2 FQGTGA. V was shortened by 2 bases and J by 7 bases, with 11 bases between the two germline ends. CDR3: CASSLEIGGTQYF. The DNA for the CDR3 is TGTGCCAGCAGCTTAGAAATCGGCGGGACCCAGTACTTC. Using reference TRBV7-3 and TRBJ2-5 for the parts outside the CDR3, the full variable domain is GAGVSQTPSNKVTEKGKYVELRCDPISGHTALYWYRQSLGQGPEFLIYFQGTGAADDSGLPNDRFFAVRPEGSVSTLKIQRTERGDSAVYLCASSLEIGGTQYFGPGTRLLVL.

Here the CDR3 reads CSVTGTSTDTQYF. The CDR3, as DNA: TGCAGCGTTACTGGGACTTCAACAGATACGCAGTATTTT. The chain is built from TRBV29-1 and TRBJ2-3; D is perhaps TRBD2 (6 bases). The CDR3 spans 13 residues. V was shortened by 5 bases and J by 3 bases, with 12 bases between the two germline ends. Germline CDR1 reads SQVTM; CDR2 reads ANQGSEA.

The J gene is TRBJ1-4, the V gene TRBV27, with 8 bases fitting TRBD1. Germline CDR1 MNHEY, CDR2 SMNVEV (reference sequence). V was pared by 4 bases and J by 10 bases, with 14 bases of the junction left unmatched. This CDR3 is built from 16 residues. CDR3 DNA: TGTGCCAGCAGTTGGTCCAGCCAGGGGGCGGAGGGAAAACTGTTTTTT. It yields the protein CASSWSSQGAEGKLFF.

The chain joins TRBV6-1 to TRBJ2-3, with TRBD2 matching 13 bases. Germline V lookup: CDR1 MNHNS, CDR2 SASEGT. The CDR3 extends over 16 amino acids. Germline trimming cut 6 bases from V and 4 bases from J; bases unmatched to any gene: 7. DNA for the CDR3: TGTGCCAGCAGAGGGACTAGCGGGGTGTTCCCAGATACGCAGTATTTT. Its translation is CASRGTSGVFPDTQYF.

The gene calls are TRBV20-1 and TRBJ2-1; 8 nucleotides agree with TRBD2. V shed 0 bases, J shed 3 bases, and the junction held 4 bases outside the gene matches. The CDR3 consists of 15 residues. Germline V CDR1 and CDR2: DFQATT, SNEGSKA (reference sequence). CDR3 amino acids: CSARESGGGYNEQFF. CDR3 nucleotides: TGCAGTGCTAGAGAATCGGGGGGGGGCTACAATGAGCAGTTCTTC.

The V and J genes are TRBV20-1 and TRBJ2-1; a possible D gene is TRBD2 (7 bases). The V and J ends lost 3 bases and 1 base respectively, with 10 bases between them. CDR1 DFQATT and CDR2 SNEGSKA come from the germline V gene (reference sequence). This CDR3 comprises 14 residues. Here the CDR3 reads CSASGGPSYNEQFF. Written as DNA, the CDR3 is TGCAGTGCTAGCGGGGGGCCTTCCTACAATGAGCAGTTCTTC.

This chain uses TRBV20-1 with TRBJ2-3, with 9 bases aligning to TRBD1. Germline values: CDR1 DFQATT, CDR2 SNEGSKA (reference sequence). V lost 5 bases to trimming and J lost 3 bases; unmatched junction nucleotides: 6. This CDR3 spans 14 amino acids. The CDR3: CSARPGTGTDTQYF. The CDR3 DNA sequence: TGCAGTGCTCGTCCCGGGACAGGGACAGATACGCAGTATTTT.

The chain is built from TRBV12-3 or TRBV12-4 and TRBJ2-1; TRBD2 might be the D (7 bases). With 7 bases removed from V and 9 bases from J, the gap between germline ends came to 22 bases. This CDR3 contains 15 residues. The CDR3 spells CASTLGGERRGEQFF. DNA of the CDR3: TGTGCCAGCACCCTAGGGGGGGAGCGAAGGGGTGAGCAGTTCTTC.

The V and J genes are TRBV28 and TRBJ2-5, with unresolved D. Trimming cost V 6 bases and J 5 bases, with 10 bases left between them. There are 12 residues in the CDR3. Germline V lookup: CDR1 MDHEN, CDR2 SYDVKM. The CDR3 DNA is TGTGCCAGCAGCGTCCGTCGGGAGACCCAGTACTTC. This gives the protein CASSVRRETQYF.

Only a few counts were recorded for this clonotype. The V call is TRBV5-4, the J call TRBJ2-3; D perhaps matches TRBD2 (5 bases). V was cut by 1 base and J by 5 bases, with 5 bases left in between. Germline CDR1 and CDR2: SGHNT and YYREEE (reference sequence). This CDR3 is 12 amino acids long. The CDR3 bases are TGTGCCAGCAGCTTGACTAGAGATACGCAGTATTTT. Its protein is CASSLTRDTQYF.

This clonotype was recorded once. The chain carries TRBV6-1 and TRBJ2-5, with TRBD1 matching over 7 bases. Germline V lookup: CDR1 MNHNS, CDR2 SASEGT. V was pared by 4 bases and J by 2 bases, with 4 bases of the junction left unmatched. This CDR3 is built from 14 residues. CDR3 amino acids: CASSGGTAQETQYF. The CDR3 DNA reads TGTGCCAGCAGTGGGGGGACAGCGCAAGAGACCCAGTACTTC.

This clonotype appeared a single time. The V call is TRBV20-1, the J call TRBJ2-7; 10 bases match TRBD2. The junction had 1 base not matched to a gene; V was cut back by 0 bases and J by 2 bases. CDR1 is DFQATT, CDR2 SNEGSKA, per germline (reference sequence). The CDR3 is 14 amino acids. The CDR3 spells CSARDTSGTYEQYF. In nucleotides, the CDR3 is TGCAGTGCTAGAGATACTAGCGGGACCTACGAGCAGTACTTC.

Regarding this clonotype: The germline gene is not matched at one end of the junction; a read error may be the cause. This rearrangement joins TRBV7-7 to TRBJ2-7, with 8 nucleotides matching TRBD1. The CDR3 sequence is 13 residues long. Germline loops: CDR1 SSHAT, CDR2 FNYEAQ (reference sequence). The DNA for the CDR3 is TGTGCTAGCAGCCTCGACAGGGGAAGCGAGCAGTACTTC. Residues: CASSLDRGSEQYF.

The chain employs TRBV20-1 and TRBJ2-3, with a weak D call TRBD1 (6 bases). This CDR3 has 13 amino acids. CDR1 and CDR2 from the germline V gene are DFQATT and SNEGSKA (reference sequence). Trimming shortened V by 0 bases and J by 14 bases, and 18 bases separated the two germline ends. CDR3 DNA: TGCAGTGCTAGAGACCCCGGGACATGGGAAGTGTATTTT. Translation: CSARDPGTWEVYF.

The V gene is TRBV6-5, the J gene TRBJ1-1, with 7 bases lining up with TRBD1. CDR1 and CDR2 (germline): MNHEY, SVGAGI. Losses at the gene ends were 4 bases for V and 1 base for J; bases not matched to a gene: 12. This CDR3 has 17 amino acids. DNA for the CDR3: TGTGCCAGCAGTTCCCAAGACAGGGTGGGTCCGAACACTGAAGCTTTCTTT. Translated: CASSSQDRVGPNTEAFF.

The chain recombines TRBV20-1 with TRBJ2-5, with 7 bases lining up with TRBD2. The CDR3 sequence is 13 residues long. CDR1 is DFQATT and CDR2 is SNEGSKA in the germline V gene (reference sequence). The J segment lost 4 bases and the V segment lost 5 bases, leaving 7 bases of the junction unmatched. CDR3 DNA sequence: TGCAGTGCTGGGAGAATAGCGGGAGAGACCCAGTACTTC. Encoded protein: CSAGRIAGETQYF.

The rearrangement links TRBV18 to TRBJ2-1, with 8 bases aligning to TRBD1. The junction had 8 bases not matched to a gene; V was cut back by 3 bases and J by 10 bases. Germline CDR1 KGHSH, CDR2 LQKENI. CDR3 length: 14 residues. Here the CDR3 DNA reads TGTGCCAGCTCACCTTCACAGGGGGATTGGGAGCAGTTCTTC. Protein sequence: CASSPSQGDWEQFF.

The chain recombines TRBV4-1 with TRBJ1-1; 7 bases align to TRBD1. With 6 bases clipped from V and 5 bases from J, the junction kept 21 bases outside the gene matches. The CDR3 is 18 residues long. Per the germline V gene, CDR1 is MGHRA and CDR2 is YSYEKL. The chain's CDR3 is CASSQRNEAGGARTEAFF. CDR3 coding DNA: TGCGCCAGCAGTCAAAGAAACGAAGCAGGGGGAGCGAGGACTGAAGCTTTCTTT.

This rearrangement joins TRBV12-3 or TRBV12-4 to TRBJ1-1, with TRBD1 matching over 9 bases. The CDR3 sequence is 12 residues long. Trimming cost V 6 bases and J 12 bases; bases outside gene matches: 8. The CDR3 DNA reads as TGTGCCAGCAGCCGTGACAGGGGGACATCTTTCTTT. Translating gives CASSRDRGTSFF.

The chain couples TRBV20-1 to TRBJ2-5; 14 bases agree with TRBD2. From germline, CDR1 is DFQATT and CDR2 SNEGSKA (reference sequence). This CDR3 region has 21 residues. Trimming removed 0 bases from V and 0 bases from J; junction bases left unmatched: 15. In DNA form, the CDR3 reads TGCAGTGCTAGAGATGAAAGGGGACTAGCGGGAGCGTCTCGATACCAAGAGACCCAGTACTTC. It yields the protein CSARDERGLAGASRYQETQYF.

The CDR3 nucleotides are TGTGCCAGCAGCTTAGGGGGGACTAGGAGGTCCTACGAGCAGTACTTC. Protein: CASSLGGTRRSYEQYF. This chain links TRBV7-9 with TRBJ2-7, with 8 bases lining up with TRBD2. This CDR3 has 16 amino acids. Trimming at V came to 1 base and at J to 1 base, leaving 6 bases not matched to a gene. Germline lookup yields CDR1 SEHNR and CDR2 FQNEAQ (reference sequence).